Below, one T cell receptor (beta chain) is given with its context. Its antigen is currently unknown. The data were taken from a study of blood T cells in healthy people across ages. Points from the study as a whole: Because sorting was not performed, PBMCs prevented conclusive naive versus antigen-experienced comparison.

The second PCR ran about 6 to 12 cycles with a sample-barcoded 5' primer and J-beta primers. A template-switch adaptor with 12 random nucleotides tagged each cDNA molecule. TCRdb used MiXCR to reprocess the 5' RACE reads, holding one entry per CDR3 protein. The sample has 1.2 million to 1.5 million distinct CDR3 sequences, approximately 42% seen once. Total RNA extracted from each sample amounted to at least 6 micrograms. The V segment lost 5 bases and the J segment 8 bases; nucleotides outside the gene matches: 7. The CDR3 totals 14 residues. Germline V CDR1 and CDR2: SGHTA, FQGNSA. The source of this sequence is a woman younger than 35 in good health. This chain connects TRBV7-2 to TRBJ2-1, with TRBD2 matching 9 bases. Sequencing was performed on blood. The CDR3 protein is CASSVRGGGDEQFF. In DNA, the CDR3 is TGTGCCAGCAGCGTGCGGGGGGGCGGAGATGAGCAGTTCTTC.